This T cell receptor (beta chain) was sequenced in a study of control samples from healthy donors and cancer patients. Sequencing used immunoSEQ multiplex PCR; TCRdb keeps in-frame clones, though not all of them. The sample has 65,000 to 75,000 clones, roughly 87% seen once. Germline CDR1 is MDHEN and CDR2 is SYDVKM. Losses at the gene ends were 5 bases for V and 8 bases for J; bases not matched to a gene: 6. The CDR3 sequence is 14 residues long. This sequence was found in a woman aged 45 to 65 in good health. Sequencing used blood. The chain links TRBV28 to TRBJ1-4; TRBD1 matches 9 bases. The CDR3 DNA sequence: TGTGCCAGCAGTCACGGACAGGGGCCCGAAAAACTGTTTTTT. This codes for CASSHGQGPEKLFF.